Each of the 6 T cell receptor beta chains below was sequenced from the same sample in a study of blood T cell repertoires in COVID-19. The table came from immunoSEQ multiplex PCR; TCRdb's copy has only in-frame clones and leaves some out. Here the sample spans 45,000 to 65,000 clones, about 86% being singletons. Sequencing was performed on peripheral blood. The source of these receptors is a man older than 75 with active COVID-19.

The V call is TRBV11-2, the J call TRBJ2-7, with 15 bases identical to TRBD2. There are 19 residues in the CDR3. Germline V lookup: CDR1 SGHAT, CDR2 FQNNGV. The V gene end was trimmed by 4 bases and the J gene end by 4 bases; junction bases not matched to a gene: 14. The CDR3: CASSSGLAGGGLPPYEQYF. The CDR3 nucleotides are TGTGCCAGCAGCTCGGGACTAGCGGGAGGAGGTCTACCCCCGTACGAGCAGTACTTC.

The V call is TRBV11-3, the J call TRBJ2-2; the D gene is possibly TRBD2 (6 bases). The V end was cut by 2 bases, the J end by 1 base, with 8 bases between. CDR1 and CDR2 (germline): SGHNT, YENEEA. CDR3 length: 15 residues. The CDR3 sequence: CASSLRAGNTGELFF. In DNA form, the CDR3 reads TGTGCCAGCAGCTTACGAGCGGGGAACACCGGGGAGCTGTTTTTT.

The chain links TRBV6-5 to TRBJ1-6, with D hard to call. The CDR3 has 14 residues. Germline CDR1 and CDR2: MNHEY and SVGAGI. V was cut by 6 bases and J by 7 bases, with 13 bases left in between. In DNA form, the CDR3 reads TGTGCCAGCAGATCAGGCGTTGGAAATTCACCCCTCCACTTT. Amino acids: CASRSGVGNSPLHF.

This clone occurred a few times. V and J are TRBV4-3 and TRBJ2-1; 7 nucleotides align to TRBD1. Germline CDR1 is LGHNA and CDR2 is YSLEER. The CDR3 loop spans 15 amino acids. Trimming cost V 1 base and J 0 bases; bases outside gene matches: 0. The CDR3 DNA reads as TGCGCCAGCAGCCAAGGGGACAGCTCCTACAATGAGCAGTTCTTC. Encoded protein: CASSQGDSSYNEQFF.

The chain carries TRBV7-9 and TRBJ2-1; D uncertain. Trimming left V 5 bases short and J 8 bases short, with 10 bases between. CDR1 is SEHNR, CDR2 FQNEAQ, per germline (reference sequence). The CDR3 length is 12 residues. CDR3 nucleotide sequence: TGTGCCAGCAGCCGAGAGCGCGATGAGCAGTTCTTC. Translating gives CASSRERDEQFF.

Here the CDR3 DNA reads TGTGCCAGCAGCGGGACAGGAGATTCACCCCTCCACTTT. Translated, it gives CASSGTGDSPLHF. The chain combines TRBV6-2 or TRBV6-3 with TRBJ1-6; 8 positions agree with TRBD1. The CDR3 totals 13 residues. Unmatched junction bases numbered 3, after V lost 6 bases and J lost 8 bases. In germline, CDR1 is MNHEY, CDR2 SVGEGT.